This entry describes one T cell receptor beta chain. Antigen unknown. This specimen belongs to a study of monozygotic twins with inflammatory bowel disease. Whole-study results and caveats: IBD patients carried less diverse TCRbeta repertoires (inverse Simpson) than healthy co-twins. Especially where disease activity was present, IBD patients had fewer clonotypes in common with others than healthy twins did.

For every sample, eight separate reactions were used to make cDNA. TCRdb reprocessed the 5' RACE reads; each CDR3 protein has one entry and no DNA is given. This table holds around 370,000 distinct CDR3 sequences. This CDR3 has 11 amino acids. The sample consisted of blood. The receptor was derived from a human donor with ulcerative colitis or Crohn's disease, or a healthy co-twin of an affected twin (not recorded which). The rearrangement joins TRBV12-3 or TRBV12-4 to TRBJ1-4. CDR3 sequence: CASSFREKLFF.